Listed below are T cell receptor beta chains from one sample, sequenced in a study of blood T cell repertoires in COVID-19. The data were produced by immunoSEQ multiplex PCR, yet TCRdb's version contains in-frame clones alone and is incomplete. This table holds approximately 200,000 clones, 75% to 90% found once. The sequenced sample was PBMCs or T cells enriched from blood (not recorded which). The receptor source for this set is a woman aged 25 to 39 who had recovered from COVID-19. CDR3s include the opening cysteine and the closing phenylalanine or tryptophan. Each record gives: J gene, V gene, clone size, D gene, CDR3 DNA, CDR3 protein. D genes are given only for firm matches. A row's size may be missing; if present it is once, few, many or a size class.

j_call: TRBJ2-1; v_call: TRBV19; clone_size: NA; d_call: NA; cdr3_nt: TGTGCCAGTAGCCACAACAGGGCCCAGAGAAATGAGCAGTTCTTC; cdr3_aa: CASSHNRAQRNEQFF
j_call: TRBJ2-3; v_call: TRBV27; clone_size: NA; d_call: NA; cdr3_nt: TGTGCCAGCAGTTCGCCCCCCGGGACGCAGTATTTT; cdr3_aa: CASSSPPGTQYF
j_call: TRBJ1-1; v_call: TRBV5-1; clone_size: NA; d_call: NA; cdr3_nt: TGCGCCAGCAGGGGGGGTGAACTGAACACTGAAGCTTTCTTT; cdr3_aa: CASRGGELNTEAFF
j_call: TRBJ2-2; v_call: TRBV5-8; clone_size: NA; d_call: TRBD1; cdr3_nt: TGTGCCAGCAGCTTGGGTCCAGGGGGATTCACCGGGGAGCTGTTTTTT; cdr3_aa: CASSLGPGGFTGELFF
j_call: TRBJ1-1; v_call: TRBV27; clone_size: NA; d_call: NA; cdr3_nt: TGTGCCAGCAGGACGGGGGGCACTGAAGCTTTCTTT; cdr3_aa: CASRTGGTEAFF
j_call: TRBJ1-6; v_call: TRBV18; clone_size: once; d_call: TRBD1; cdr3_nt: TGTGCCAGCTCAGAAACCGGGACAGGGGGCTTGGCCCTCCACTTT; cdr3_aa: CASSETGTGGLALHF
j_call: TRBJ2-6; v_call: TRBV12-5; clone_size: NA; d_call: TRBD1; cdr3_nt: TGTGCTAGTGGCCCGACAGGGGGCACAGCTGGGGCCAACGTCCTGACTTTC; cdr3_aa: CASGPTGGTAGANVLTF
j_call: TRBJ2-3; v_call: TRBV11-2; clone_size: NA; d_call: TRBD2; cdr3_nt: TGTGCCAGCAGTTGGGCGGGAGGGATCCTACCCACAGATACGCAGTATTTT; cdr3_aa: CASSWAGGILPTDTQYF
j_call: TRBJ2-2; v_call: TRBV7-3; clone_size: NA; d_call: NA; cdr3_nt: TGTGCCAGCAGCTTCGGGGTCTTTTCCGGGGAGCTGTTTTTT; cdr3_aa: CASSFGVFSGELFF
j_call: TRBJ1-1; v_call: TRBV14; clone_size: NA; d_call: TRBD1; cdr3_nt: TGTGCCAGCAGCCGACCGCGGACAGGGTGGTACACTGAAGCTTTCTTT; cdr3_aa: CASSRPRTGWYTEAFF
j_call: TRBJ1-2; v_call: TRBV4-2; clone_size: NA; d_call: TRBD1; cdr3_nt: TGTGCCAGCAGCCAAGATGGGACAGGGCCATATGGCTACACCTTC; cdr3_aa: CASSQDGTGPYGYTF
j_call: TRBJ2-7; v_call: TRBV29-1; clone_size: NA; d_call: TRBD1; cdr3_nt: TGCAGCGTCATGAGGGGTTTAGTGAGGGGGCGGCAGGAGCAGTACTTC; cdr3_aa: CSVMRGLVRGRQEQYF
j_call: TRBJ1-2; v_call: TRBV24-1; clone_size: NA; d_call: NA; cdr3_nt: TGTGCCACCAGTGATTTGGGGGGGACTAACTATGGCTACACCTTC; cdr3_aa: CATSDLGGTNYGYTF
j_call: TRBJ2-2; v_call: TRBV7-3; clone_size: once; d_call: NA; cdr3_nt: TGTGCCAGCAGCGACCGGGGTACCGGGGAGCTGTTTTTT; cdr3_aa: CASSDRGTGELFF
j_call: TRBJ1-2; v_call: TRBV30; clone_size: NA; d_call: NA; cdr3_nt: TGTGCCTGGAGTGTACTAAATCCTGGCTACACCTTC; cdr3_aa: CAWSVLNPGYTF
j_call: TRBJ1-4; v_call: TRBV7-6; clone_size: NA; d_call: NA; cdr3_nt: TGTGCCAGCAGCTTAGTCAGGGGAAGAGAAAAACTGTTTTTT; cdr3_aa: CASSLVRGREKLFF
j_call: TRBJ2-5; v_call: TRBV6-5; clone_size: NA; d_call: NA; cdr3_nt: TGTGCCAGCAGTCACACAGGGTCGAGGCAAGAGACCCAGTACTTC; cdr3_aa: CASSHTGSRQETQYF
j_call: TRBJ1-2; v_call: TRBV4-2; clone_size: NA; d_call: NA; cdr3_nt: TGTGCCAGCAGCCAGAACCCAGGGGCTGGAGGCTACACCTTC; cdr3_aa: CASSQNPGAGGYTF
j_call: TRBJ2-7; v_call: TRBV5-1; clone_size: few; d_call: TRBD2; cdr3_nt: TGCGCCAGCCTCGGGACTAACTCCTACGAGCAGTACTTC; cdr3_aa: CASLGTNSYEQYF
j_call: TRBJ1-1; v_call: TRBV30; clone_size: few; d_call: TRBD1; cdr3_nt: TGTGCCTGGAGTGTCAGGGGGGACACTGAAGCTTTCTTT; cdr3_aa: CAWSVRGDTEAFF
j_call: TRBJ1-1; v_call: TRBV6-2/TRBV6-3; clone_size: NA; d_call: NA; cdr3_nt: TGTGCCAGCAGTATTACAGGGTGGAACACTGAAGCTTTCTTT; cdr3_aa: CASSITGWNTEAFF
j_call: TRBJ2-7; v_call: TRBV30; clone_size: NA; d_call: TRBD2; cdr3_nt: TGTGCCTGGAGCGAAGGGACTAGCGGGAGGGACGAGCAGTACTTC; cdr3_aa: CAWSEGTSGRDEQYF
j_call: TRBJ1-6; v_call: TRBV27; clone_size: NA; d_call: TRBD1; cdr3_nt: TGTGCCAGCAGTATTCTTGGGACAGTAAATTCACCCCTCCACTTT; cdr3_aa: CASSILGTVNSPLHF
j_call: TRBJ2-1; v_call: TRBV7-3; clone_size: NA; d_call: TRBD1; cdr3_nt: TGTGCCAGCGGGACAGGGCTTTACAATGAGCAGTTCTTC; cdr3_aa: CASGTGLYNEQFF
j_call: TRBJ1-2; v_call: TRBV30; clone_size: NA; d_call: NA; cdr3_nt: TGTGCCTGGAGATTAAGGGACATCTACGGCTACACCTTC; cdr3_aa: CAWRLRDIYGYTF
j_call: TRBJ1-4; v_call: TRBV11-2; clone_size: NA; d_call: NA; cdr3_nt: TGTGCCAGCAGCCTCGCGGGCCTGGGCGAAAAACTGTTTTTT; cdr3_aa: CASSLAGLGEKLFF
j_call: TRBJ2-1; v_call: TRBV16; clone_size: NA; d_call: NA; cdr3_nt: TGTGCCAGCAGCCAATCATATTCGAGCTCCTACAATGAGCAGTTCTTC; cdr3_aa: CASSQSYSSSYNEQFF
j_call: TRBJ1-1; v_call: TRBV2; clone_size: NA; d_call: NA; cdr3_nt: TGTGCCAGTTACAGGGCCCGGGACACTGAAGCTTTCTTT; cdr3_aa: CASYRARDTEAFF
j_call: TRBJ1-4; v_call: TRBV6-5; clone_size: NA; d_call: TRBD1; cdr3_nt: TGTGCCAGCAGCGCAACAGGGGGCCGTGGAAAACTGTTTTTT; cdr3_aa: CASSATGGRGKLFF
j_call: TRBJ1-5; v_call: TRBV2; clone_size: NA; d_call: TRBD1; cdr3_nt: TGTGCCAGCACCCGACAGGGGCATCAGCCCCAGCATTTT; cdr3_aa: CASTRQGHQPQHF
j_call: TRBJ2-7; v_call: TRBV5-1; clone_size: NA; d_call: TRBD2; cdr3_nt: TGCGCCAGCAGCTGGGGACTAGCGGAGCCCTCCTACGAGCAGTACTTC; cdr3_aa: CASSWGLAEPSYEQYF
j_call: TRBJ2-2; v_call: TRBV7-2; clone_size: NA; d_call: NA; cdr3_nt: TGTGCCAGCAGCTTAGAACTGTTCGACACCGGGGAGCTGTTTTTT; cdr3_aa: CASSLELFDTGELFF
j_call: TRBJ2-1; v_call: TRBV4-3; clone_size: NA; d_call: TRBD2; cdr3_nt: TGCGCCAGCAGCCACGGGGGGAGCTCCTACAATGAGCAGTTCTTC; cdr3_aa: CASSHGGSSYNEQFF
j_call: TRBJ2-2; v_call: TRBV7-2; clone_size: NA; d_call: TRBD2; cdr3_nt: TGTGCCAGCAGCTTAAGCGGGGGGTCCGTAACCGGGGAGCTGTTTTTT; cdr3_aa: CASSLSGGSVTGELFF
j_call: TRBJ2-5; v_call: TRBV9; clone_size: NA; d_call: TRBD1; cdr3_nt: TGTGCCAGCAGCGCCCTCGGGACAGCCCAAGAGACCCAGTACTTC; cdr3_aa: CASSALGTAQETQYF
j_call: TRBJ1-2; v_call: TRBV19; clone_size: NA; d_call: NA; cdr3_nt: TGTGCCAGTAAACAACCTTCTAACTATGGCTACACCTTC; cdr3_aa: CASKQPSNYGYTF
j_call: TRBJ2-2; v_call: TRBV5-4; clone_size: NA; d_call: NA; cdr3_nt: TGTGCCAGCAGCTTTGACAGGGGAGGGAACGGGGAGCTGTTTTTT; cdr3_aa: CASSFDRGGNGELFF
j_call: TRBJ1-4; v_call: TRBV5-1; clone_size: NA; d_call: TRBD1; cdr3_nt: TGCGCCAGCAGCTCGACAGGGGGCGCCGAAAAACTGTTTTTT; cdr3_aa: CASSSTGGAEKLFF
j_call: TRBJ2-1; v_call: TRBV2; clone_size: NA; d_call: NA; cdr3_nt: TGTGCCAGCAGTGAGGGGGGAGGTGAGCAGTTCTTC; cdr3_aa: CASSEGGGEQFF
j_call: TRBJ1-5; v_call: TRBV11-2; clone_size: NA; d_call: NA; cdr3_nt: TGTGCCAGCAGCTTAGACAGGGGATACGGGCAGCCCCAGCATTTT; cdr3_aa: CASSLDRGYGQPQHF
j_call: TRBJ1-5; v_call: TRBV4-2; clone_size: NA; d_call: TRBD1; cdr3_nt: TGTGCCAGCAGCCAAGATCCAGGGGGGCCCCAGCATTTT; cdr3_aa: CASSQDPGGPQHF
j_call: TRBJ2-1; v_call: TRBV30; clone_size: NA; d_call: TRBD1; cdr3_nt: TGTGCCTGGGATGGGACAGGGGACAATGAGCAGTTCTTC; cdr3_aa: CAWDGTGDNEQFF
j_call: TRBJ1-2; v_call: TRBV5-1; clone_size: NA; d_call: TRBD1; cdr3_nt: TGCGCCAGCAGATTTCCGGGACAGGCTAACTATGGCTACACCTTC; cdr3_aa: CASRFPGQANYGYTF
j_call: TRBJ1-1; v_call: TRBV13; clone_size: NA; d_call: TRBD1; cdr3_nt: TGTGCCAGCAGACTACAGGGGATTGTGAATGAAGCTTTCTTT; cdr3_aa: CASRLQGIVNEAFF
j_call: TRBJ2-1; v_call: TRBV5-6; clone_size: NA; d_call: NA; cdr3_nt: TGTGCCAGCAGCTTAGGAGTGACCAATGAGCAGTTCTTC; cdr3_aa: CASSLGVTNEQFF